This T cell receptor (beta chain) emerged from a study of Graves' ophthalmopathy and Graves' hyperthyroidism. The study, taken as a whole, reports: Blood shared most expanded thyroid clonotypes above 0.001 frequency. Sensitivity of roughly 64% and specificity of approximately 73% were achieved by the model that predicted ophthalmopathy progression.

Many counts were recorded for this clonotype. The antigen remains unidentified. Having ophthalmopathy, the donors showed moderate-to-severe activity, CAS ≥3 and NOSPECS ≥4, with disease lasting under 3 months. Sampling over 8 ml of fresh peripheral blood provided the PBMCs. The authors amplified TCR beta CDR3 regions from RNA transcripts. RT-PCR in the first round used HTBI primers; a second-round multiplex PCR followed. TCRdb reprocessed the multiplex PCR reads with MiXCR, giving one entry per CDR3 protein. The sample carries over 650,000 distinct CDR3 sequences, roughly 41% recorded once. Germline assignment: CDR1 SGHRS and CDR2 YFSETQ. The V end was cut by 0 bases, the J end by 5 bases, with 12 bases between. This CDR3 region has 14 residues.

The chain carries TRBV5-1 and TRBJ2-7; D is unresolved. Input material: peripheral blood. This receptor was taken from an adult man with Graves' ophthalmopathy. The CDR3 loop reads CASSLDYPLNEQYF. In DNA form, the CDR3 reads TGCGCCAGCAGCTTGGACTACCCCCTCAACGAGCAGTACTTC.